A selection of T cell receptor beta chains follows, all from one sample in a study of blood T cell repertoires in COVID-19. Some clones are missing from TCRdb's copy, which holds only in-frame ones; the method was immunoSEQ multiplex PCR. The sample gives about 200,000 clones, about four fifths of which show up once; around 6.9% is in the top ten. Sequences were obtained from peripheral blood. These receptors originate from a man in his sixties with acute or convalescent COVID-19. CDR3s include the opening cysteine and the closing phenylalanine or tryptophan. The order of the fields is CDR3 protein, CDR3 DNA, V gene, J gene, D gene, CDR3 length, clone size. D genes are given only for firm matches. A clone size is listed for some rows: how often the clone was seen (once, few, many), or a class if it is expanded.

CDR3aa: CASSLRGTSYSGGDTQYF
CDR3nt: TGTGCCAGCAGCTTAAGGGGAACTAGTTACTCGGGCGGAGATACGCAGTATTTT
v_gene: TRBV7-3
j_gene: TRBJ2-3
d_gene: -
len: 18
abundance: -

CDR3aa: CASRYTGVQGNTIYF
CDR3nt: TGTGCCAGCAGATATACAGGAGTTCAGGGAAACACCATATATTTT
v_gene: TRBV7-9
j_gene: TRBJ1-3
d_gene: -
len: 15
abundance: -

CDR3aa: CASSLTSGRAADTQYF
CDR3nt: TGTGCCAGCAGCTTGACATCCGGGAGGGCCGCAGATACGCAGTATTTT
v_gene: TRBV5-4
j_gene: TRBJ2-3
d_gene: TRBD2
len: 16
abundance: -

CDR3aa: CASSLDPTGKTEAFF
CDR3nt: TGTGCCAGCAGCTTGGACCCGACAGGGAAAACTGAAGCTTTCTTT
v_gene: TRBV5-5
j_gene: TRBJ1-1
d_gene: TRBD1
len: 15
abundance: -

CDR3aa: CASSLGRLEAFF
CDR3nt: TGTGCCAGCAGCTTGGGGCGACTTGAAGCTTTCTTT
v_gene: TRBV5-6
j_gene: TRBJ1-1
d_gene: -
len: 12
abundance: -

CDR3aa: CASSPGRQGVLHF
CDR3nt: TGTGCCAGCAGCCCCGGCAGGCAGGGGGTCCTGCATTTT
v_gene: TRBV7-2
j_gene: TRBJ1-5
d_gene: TRBD1
len: 13
abundance: once

CDR3aa: CASPSDRADGELFF
CDR3nt: TGTGCCAGCCCTTCGGACAGGGCGGACGGGGAGCTGTTTTTT
v_gene: TRBV6-6
j_gene: TRBJ2-2
d_gene: TRBD1
len: 14
abundance: -

CDR3aa: CSVDKRTGGIGEQFF
CDR3nt: TGCAGCGTTGATAAGAGGACAGGGGGCATCGGTGAGCAGTTCTTC
v_gene: TRBV29-1
j_gene: TRBJ2-1
d_gene: TRBD1
len: 15
abundance: -

CDR3aa: CASSQETGGYNYGYTF
CDR3nt: TGTGCCAGCAGCCAAGAAACGGGGGGATATAACTATGGCTACACCTTC
v_gene: TRBV4-2
j_gene: TRBJ1-2
d_gene: -
len: 16
abundance: -

CDR3aa: CASSGRTVTSTDTQYF
CDR3nt: TGTGCCAGCAGCGGGCGGACAGTTACTAGCACAGATACGCAGTATTTT
v_gene: TRBV7-8
j_gene: TRBJ2-3
d_gene: -
len: 16
abundance: -

CDR3aa: CASSQGGRREQFF
CDR3nt: TGCGCCAGCAGCCAAGGAGGGCGGAGGGAGCAGTTCTTC
v_gene: TRBV4-1
j_gene: TRBJ2-1
d_gene: -
len: 13
abundance: -

CDR3aa: CASSLPTGLNQPQHF
CDR3nt: TGTGCCAGCAGCCTCCCGACGGGTTTAAATCAGCCCCAGCATTTT
v_gene: TRBV6-2/TRBV6-3
j_gene: TRBJ1-5
d_gene: -
len: 15
abundance: -

CDR3aa: CASTPKEDEQFF
CDR3nt: TGTGCCAGCACCCCCAAGGAGGATGAGCAGTTCTTC
v_gene: TRBV6-2/TRBV6-3
j_gene: TRBJ2-1
d_gene: -
len: 12
abundance: -

CDR3aa: CASSSDTGLGGNEQFF
CDR3nt: TGTGCCAGCAGCTCAGATACGGGACTAGGAGGCAATGAGCAGTTCTTC
v_gene: TRBV11-2
j_gene: TRBJ2-1
d_gene: TRBD2
len: 16
abundance: -

CDR3aa: CASSYPEGSNQPQHF
CDR3nt: TGTGCCAGCAGTTACCCGGAGGGGAGCAATCAGCCCCAGCATTTT
v_gene: TRBV6-6
j_gene: TRBJ1-5
d_gene: -
len: 15
abundance: -

CDR3aa: CASSLTADRRGTGELFF
CDR3nt: TGTGCCAGCAGCTTAACGGCGGACAGAAGGGGGACCGGGGAGCTGTTTTTT
v_gene: TRBV7-3
j_gene: TRBJ2-2
d_gene: -
len: 17
abundance: -

CDR3aa: CASSLDYPGQGAYGYTF
CDR3nt: TGTGCCAGCAGTCTCGACTATCCTGGACAGGGAGCCTATGGCTACACCTTC
v_gene: TRBV6-6
j_gene: TRBJ1-2
d_gene: TRBD1
len: 17
abundance: -

CDR3aa: CASSLHGTRADTQYF
CDR3nt: TGTGCCAGCAGCTTGCACGGGACACGGGCAGATACGCAGTATTTT
v_gene: TRBV5-6
j_gene: TRBJ2-3
d_gene: -
len: 15
abundance: -

CDR3aa: CASSYRQVYSNQPQHF
CDR3nt: TGTGCCAGCAGTTACCGGCAGGTCTATAGCAATCAGCCCCAGCATTTT
v_gene: TRBV6-6
j_gene: TRBJ1-5
d_gene: -
len: 16
abundance: -

CDR3aa: CASSRTSGRYSEQFF
CDR3nt: TGTGCCAGCAGCAGAACTAGCGGGAGATACTCTGAGCAGTTCTTC
v_gene: TRBV3-1/TRBV3-2
j_gene: TRBJ2-1
d_gene: TRBD2
len: 15
abundance: -

CDR3aa: CASSIGTVYEQYF
CDR3nt: TGTGCCAGTAGTATTGGGACAGTCTACGAGCAGTACTTC
v_gene: TRBV19
j_gene: TRBJ2-7
d_gene: TRBD1
len: 13
abundance: -

CDR3aa: CASSLTGRQLSGANVLTF
CDR3nt: TGTGCCAGCAGCTTAACGGGGCGACAGCTCTCTGGGGCCAACGTCCTGACTTTC
v_gene: TRBV7-3
j_gene: TRBJ2-6
d_gene: -
len: 18
abundance: -

CDR3aa: CASSFDRTGTSHIFYEQYF
CDR3nt: TGCGCCAGCAGCTTTGACAGGACAGGCACCTCACATATTTTCTACGAGCAGTACTTC
v_gene: TRBV5-1
j_gene: TRBJ2-7
d_gene: TRBD1
len: 19
abundance: once

CDR3aa: CATSRVPGGNEQFF
CDR3nt: TGTGCCACCAGCAGAGTTCCAGGGGGAAATGAGCAGTTCTTC
v_gene: TRBV15
j_gene: TRBJ2-1
d_gene: TRBD1
len: 14
abundance: -

CDR3aa: CASSFNSGNTGELFF
CDR3nt: TGCGCCAGCAGCTTTAATAGCGGGAACACCGGGGAGCTGTTTTTT
v_gene: TRBV5-1
j_gene: TRBJ2-2
d_gene: -
len: 15
abundance: -

CDR3aa: CASSLPFHGYTF
CDR3nt: TGTGCCAGCAGCTTACCCTTTCATGGCTACACCTTC
v_gene: TRBV7-9
j_gene: TRBJ1-2
d_gene: -
len: 12
abundance: -

CDR3aa: CAITADRGPGNTIYF
CDR3nt: TGTGCCATCACCGCCGACAGGGGGCCCGGAAACACCATATATTTT
v_gene: TRBV10-3
j_gene: TRBJ1-3
d_gene: TRBD1
len: 15
abundance: -

CDR3aa: CASSETPTQNTEAFF
CDR3nt: TGTGCCAGCAGTGAAACACCGACACAGAACACTGAAGCTTTCTTT
v_gene: TRBV6-1
j_gene: TRBJ1-1
d_gene: -
len: 15
abundance: -

CDR3aa: CATSDFTSGIYEQFF
CDR3nt: TGTGCCACCAGTGATTTCACTAGCGGGATCTATGAGCAGTTCTTC
v_gene: TRBV24-1
j_gene: TRBJ2-1
d_gene: TRBD2
len: 15
abundance: -

CDR3aa: CASSPTTSYNEQFF
CDR3nt: TGTGCCAGCAGTCCTACTACCTCCTACAATGAGCAGTTCTTC
v_gene: TRBV27
j_gene: TRBJ2-1
d_gene: -
len: 14
abundance: -

CDR3aa: CAISEGLGQGAWGSPLHF
CDR3nt: TGTGCCATCAGTGAAGGGTTGGGTCAGGGGGCATGGGGTTCACCCCTCCACTTT
v_gene: TRBV10-3
j_gene: TRBJ1-6
d_gene: TRBD1
len: 18
abundance: few

CDR3aa: CASNPDERVLTDTQYF
CDR3nt: TGTGCCAGCAACCCCGACGAGCGGGTTTTAACAGATACGCAGTATTTT
v_gene: TRBV9
j_gene: TRBJ2-3
d_gene: -
len: 16
abundance: -

CDR3aa: CASSQDRGIQPQHF
CDR3nt: TGTGCCAGCAGCCAAGACAGGGGTATTCAGCCCCAGCATTTT
v_gene: TRBV5-4
j_gene: TRBJ1-5
d_gene: TRBD1
len: 14
abundance: -

CDR3aa: CASSAAQEYNEQFF
CDR3nt: TGTGCCAGCAGCGCGGCACAGGAGTACAATGAGCAGTTCTTC
v_gene: TRBV9
j_gene: TRBJ2-1
d_gene: -
len: 14
abundance: -

CDR3aa: CASRRLAGSNNEQFF
CDR3nt: TGTGCCAGCAGACGACTAGCGGGGTCTAACAATGAGCAGTTCTTC
v_gene: TRBV27
j_gene: TRBJ2-1
d_gene: TRBD2
len: 15
abundance: -

CDR3aa: CASRPAGQGPEKLFF
CDR3nt: TGTGCCAGCAGACCCGCGGGACAGGGACCCGAAAAACTGTTTTTT
v_gene: TRBV28
j_gene: TRBJ1-4
d_gene: TRBD1
len: 15
abundance: -

CDR3aa: CASSEDFYEQYF
CDR3nt: TGTGCCAGCAGCGAAGACTTTTACGAGCAGTACTTC
v_gene: TRBV11-2
j_gene: TRBJ2-7
d_gene: -
len: 12
abundance: -

CDR3aa: CASSSSGTVRNEQFF
CDR3nt: TGTGCCAGCAGTTCTTCCGGGACAGTCCGCAATGAGCAGTTCTTC
v_gene: TRBV6-5
j_gene: TRBJ2-1
d_gene: TRBD1
len: 15
abundance: -

CDR3aa: CASSFRVINEKLFF
CDR3nt: TGCGCCAGCAGTTTCAGGGTGATCAATGAAAAACTGTTTTTT
v_gene: TRBV4-1
j_gene: TRBJ1-4
d_gene: -
len: 14
abundance: -

CDR3aa: CASSPDRAEGEKLFF
CDR3nt: TGCGCCAGCAGCCCCGACAGGGCCGAGGGAGAAAAACTGTTTTTT
v_gene: TRBV5-1
j_gene: TRBJ1-4
d_gene: TRBD1
len: 15
abundance: -

CDR3aa: CASSTSRGYEQYF
CDR3nt: TGTGCCAGCTCAACGAGCAGGGGTTACGAGCAGTACTTC
v_gene: TRBV18
j_gene: TRBJ2-7
d_gene: -
len: 13
abundance: -

CDR3aa: CASSPRGDPNNEQFF
CDR3nt: TGTGCCAGCAGCCCACGGGGTGACCCCAACAATGAGCAGTTCTTC
v_gene: TRBV11-3
j_gene: TRBJ2-1
d_gene: -
len: 15
abundance: once

CDR3aa: CAISEPAGTSGYEQYF
CDR3nt: TGTGCCATCAGTGAGCCCGCCGGGACTAGCGGCTACGAGCAGTACTTC
v_gene: TRBV10-3
j_gene: TRBJ2-7
d_gene: TRBD2
len: 16
abundance: -

CDR3aa: CASSISTGGLWAEAFF
CDR3nt: TGTGCCAGTAGTATATCGACAGGGGGTTTGTGGGCTGAAGCTTTCTTT
v_gene: TRBV19
j_gene: TRBJ1-1
d_gene: TRBD1
len: 16
abundance: -

CDR3aa: CATAGAGVRYEQYF
CDR3nt: TGTGCGACGGCCGGGGCGGGAGTCAGGTACGAGCAGTACTTC
v_gene: TRBV27
j_gene: TRBJ2-7
d_gene: TRBD2
len: 14
abundance: -

CDR3aa: CASSPGQDYEQYF
CDR3nt: TGCGCCAGCAGCCCGGGACAGGACTACGAGCAGTACTTC
v_gene: TRBV5-1
j_gene: TRBJ2-7
d_gene: TRBD1
len: 13
abundance: -

CDR3aa: CASSPEWERSSYEQYF
CDR3nt: TGTGCCAGCAGCCCGGAGTGGGAGCGAAGCTCCTACGAGCAGTACTTC
v_gene: TRBV5-6
j_gene: TRBJ2-7
d_gene: -
len: 16
abundance: -